Below are 6 T cell receptor beta chains sequenced from a single sample in a study of siplizumab effects on memory and regulatory T cells. The protocol was immunoSEQ multiplex PCR, while the TCRdb copy is restricted to in-frame clones and leaves out a portion. The sample has about 69,000 clones; about 87% are singletons. The source material was Tregs sorted from blood. Receptors were obtained from a human donor in good health.

CDR3 region: CASSQDKGPYNEQFF. The CDR3, as DNA: TGCGCCAGCAGCCAAGATAAGGGCCCCTACAATGAGCAGTTCTTC. The chain employs TRBV4-3 and TRBJ2-1; D gene ambiguous. This CDR3 spans 15 amino acids. In germline, CDR1 is LGHNA, CDR2 YSLEER. The germline V and J ends were trimmed by 0 bases and 2 bases, with 8 bases remaining between them.

This chain joins TRBV7-8 and TRBJ2-1; 11 bases are shared with TRBD2. The V gene end was trimmed by 5 bases and the J gene end by 2 bases; junction bases not matched to a gene: 5. This CDR3 has 16 amino acids. Per germline, CDR1 SGHVS and CDR2 FQNEAQ. The CDR3 spells CASSTLAGGPYNEQFF. Written as DNA, the CDR3 is TGTGCCAGCAGCACTCTAGCGGGAGGCCCCTACAATGAGCAGTTCTTC.

The gene calls are TRBV7-8 and TRBJ1-4, with D possibly matching TRBD1 (5 bases). Germline CDR1 and CDR2: SGHVS and FQNEAQ. V gave up 5 bases and J gave up 6 bases, with 16 bases separating them. CDR3 length: 15 residues. This CDR3 is CASSPAGRDDEKLFF. The CDR3, as DNA: TGTGCCAGCAGCCCCGCGGGACGGGACGATGAAAAACTGTTTTTT.

The chain couples TRBV6-6 to TRBJ1-6, with a weak D call TRBD1 (5 bases). Germline values: CDR1 MNHNY, CDR2 SVGAGI (reference sequence). The CDR3 runs to 15 residues. V lost 4 bases, J lost 3 bases, and 10 bases lay in between. DNA of the CDR3: TGTGCCAGCAGTTCCCAGGGATTCTATAATTCACCCCTCCACTTT. It codes for CASSSQGFYNSPLHF.

The chain links TRBV7-2 to TRBJ2-1; D ambiguous. Germline CDR1 and CDR2: SGHTA and FQGNSA. The CDR3 is 14 residues long. The V end was cut by 5 bases, the J end by 9 bases, with 17 bases between. CDR3 in amino acids: CASSPEGRIREQFF. The CDR3 DNA reads as TGTGCCAGCAGCCCAGAAGGCAGGATTCGTGAGCAGTTCTTC.

A single count supports this clone. The chain combines TRBV7-2 with TRBJ1-5, with a possible D match to TRBD1 (5 bases). Trimming removed 1 base from V and 0 bases from J, with 7 bases in between. This CDR3 comprises 15 residues. The V gene's germline CDR1 is SGHTA and CDR2 FQGNSA. This chain's CDR3 is CASSLDRYSNQPQHF. The CDR3 bases are TGTGCCAGCAGCTTAGACAGGTATAGCAATCAGCCCCAGCATTTT.